This T cell receptor (beta chain) is from a study of T-cell memory formation after mild COVID-19. TCRdb reprocessed the 5' RACE reads via MiXCR and lists one record per CDR3 protein. The sample carries fewer than 650,000 distinct CDR3 sequences, approximately 21% recorded once. The CDR3 has 15 amino acids. J was trimmed by 3 bases and V by 4 bases; bases with no gene match: 6. Germline CDR1 and CDR2: SEHNR and FQNEAQ (reference sequence). The origin of this receptor is an adult woman who had mild COVID-19 (a few samples of this study predate the infection). Cell type and time point are not known. Sequenced: PBMCs or a T cell subset sorted from them (not recorded which). The chain has TRBV7-9 and TRBJ2-1, with 7 bases fitting TRBD1. The CDR3 bases are TGTGCCAGCAGCTACTCGGGACAGAGCTACAATGAGCAGTTCTTC. The encoded protein is CASSYSGQSYNEQFF.